A single sample is the source of the 29 T cell receptor beta chains below, sequenced in a study of blood T cell repertoires in COVID-19. Sequenced by immunoSEQ multiplex PCR; TCRdb stores in-frame clones only, minus some. Counted here are 100,000 or so clones, approximately 81% occurring once; the ten biggest clones make up approximately 2.1%. The material sequenced was peripheral blood. These receptor sequences come from a human donor in a cohort sampled during active COVID-19.

In this sample, this clone turned up once. This CDR3 reads CASGSLPEGGYTF. The DNA for the CDR3 is TGTGCCAGCGGCTCCTTACCGGAGGGCGGCTACACCTTC. The V call is TRBV28, the J call TRBJ1-2; D is unclear. Between the trimmed V and J ends, which lost 8 bases and 8 bases, there was a span of 18 bases. Germline values: CDR1 MDHEN, CDR2 SYDVKM. The CDR3 extends over 13 amino acids.

This rearrangement joins TRBV5-8 to TRBJ2-7; perhaps TRBD2 as D (6 bases). The length of the CDR3 is 15 residues. Germline V gene lookup returns CDR1 SGHTS and CDR2 YDEGEE. Trimming stripped 2 bases from V and 6 bases from J, with 18 bases between. CDR3 nucleotide sequence: TGTGCCAGCAGCTTATCGGGACTGGATATACCCGAGCAGTACTTC. This codes for CASSLSGLDIPEQYF.

The chain combines TRBV25-1 with TRBJ2-2, with D possibly TRBD1 on 6 matching bases. Germline V gene data show CDR1 as MGHDK and CDR2 as SYGVNS. This CDR3 is built from 13 residues. Deletions cut 7 bases from V and 5 bases from J, with 11 bases between. CDR3 in amino acids: CASTRGWTGELFF. The CDR3 DNA sequence: TGTGCCAGCACCAGGGGTTGGACCGGGGAGCTGTTTTTT.

The chain employs TRBV11-2 and TRBJ2-3, with TRBD2 matching over 7 bases. Germline V gives CDR1 SGHAT, CDR2 FQNNGV. J gave up 1 base and V 3 bases, and 4 bases lay outside the gene matches. CDR3 length: 15 residues. This CDR3 is CASSFRRGGTDTQYF. The DNA for the CDR3 is TGTGCCAGCAGCTTTCGACGGGGGGGCACAGATACGCAGTATTTT.

The V gene is TRBV30, the J gene TRBJ2-1; D not resolved. V lost 0 bases, J lost 6 bases, and 9 bases lay in between. Germline-derived CDR1 and CDR2 are GTSNPN and SVGIG (reference sequence). CDR3 size: 13 residues. The CDR3, as DNA: TGTGCCTGGAGTGTCGGGTTAGCCAATGAGCAGTTCTTC. Encoded protein: CAWSVGLANEQFF. Based on the CDR3 plus reference TRBV30 and TRBJ2-1, the full variable domain is SQTIHQWPATLVQPVGSPLSLECTVEGTSNPNLYWYRQAAGRGLQLLFYSVGIGQISSEVPQNLSASRPQDRQFILSSKKLLLSDSGFYLCAWSVGLANEQFFGPGTRLTVL.

The V gene is TRBV19, the J gene TRBJ2-1; 13 nucleotides agree with TRBD2. The CDR3 is 17 amino acids. CDR1 is LNHDA and CDR2 is SQIVND in the germline V gene (reference sequence). The ends lost 5 bases at V and 7 bases at J; junction bases unmatched: 11. The CDR3 sequence is CASSPYRLAGGGNEQFF. CDR3 DNA: TGTGCCAGTAGTCCATACCGACTAGCGGGGGGAGGTAATGAGCAGTTCTTC. Together with reference TRBV19 and TRBJ2-1, the CDR3 gives the full variable domain: DGGITQSPKYLFRKEGQNVTLSCEQNLNHDAMYWYRQDPGQGLRLIYYSQIVNDFQKGDIAEGYSVSREKKESFPLTVTSAQKNPTAFYLCASSPYRLAGGGNEQFFGPGTRLTVL.

The V gene is TRBV28, the J gene TRBJ2-2; perhaps TRBD1 as D (7 bases). Germline CDR1 MDHEN, CDR2 SYDVKM. The length of the CDR3 is 19 residues. Trimming shortened V by 5 bases and J by 5 bases, and 27 bases separated the two germline ends. CDR3 nucleotides: TGTGCCAGCAGTCCATCGCCAGGTGGAGGGGGCGCTAGTACCGGGGAGCTGTTTTTT. Protein: CASSPSPGGGGASTGELFF.

The gene calls are TRBV9 and TRBJ2-1, with 7 bases aligning to TRBD2. J gave up 0 bases and V 4 bases, and 7 bases lay outside the gene matches. This CDR3 spans 16 amino acids. The V gene's germline CDR1 is SGDLS and CDR2 YYNGEE. CDR3 sequence: CASSNRGGISYNEQFF. The CDR3 region has the DNA TGTGCCAGCAGCAACCGCGGGGGTATCTCCTACAATGAGCAGTTCTTC.

The chain joins TRBV28 to TRBJ2-5; TRBD2 aligns across 11 bases. J was trimmed by 0 bases and V by 2 bases; bases with no gene match: 5. The germline gives CDR1 MDHEN, CDR2 SYDVKM. This CDR3 spans 17 amino acids. The CDR3 sequence: CASSLPRLAGNQETQYF. In DNA, the CDR3 is TGTGCCAGCAGTTTACCCAGACTAGCGGGGAACCAAGAGACCCAGTACTTC.

In this sample, this clone turned up many times. The chain carries TRBV14 and TRBJ1-2; no clear D. Germline CDR1 reads SGHDN; CDR2 reads FVKESK. The CDR3 is 13 amino acids. The V end lost 0 bases, the J end lost 4 bases, and 6 bases lay between the germline ends. CDR3 DNA: TGTGCCAGCAGCCAAGATCGGGTCTATGGCTACACCTTC. Protein: CASSQDRVYGYTF.

This chain joins TRBV2 and TRBJ1-5, with D unresolved. This CDR3 contains 13 residues. CDR1 is SNHLY, CDR2 FYNNEI, per germline. The V end was cut by 8 bases, the J end by 7 bases, with 15 bases between. As DNA, the CDR3 is TGTGCCAGCGGAGGACGCATTGAACAGCCCCAGCATTTT. The encoded protein is CASGGRIEQPQHF.

V and J are TRBV29-1 and TRBJ2-3; 11 bases align to TRBD2. The CDR3 contains 16 residues. The J segment lost 0 bases and the V segment lost 4 bases, leaving 6 bases of the junction unmatched. Germline lookup yields CDR1 SQVTM and CDR2 ANQGSEA. CDR3 region: CSVVGLAGLSTDTQYF. The CDR3 DNA sequence: TGCAGCGTTGTCGGACTAGCGGGCCTAAGCACAGATACGCAGTATTTT.

The chain carries TRBV11-2 and TRBJ2-5; TRBD1 matches at 7 bases. CDR1 is SGHAT and CDR2 is FQNNGV in the germline V gene. The CDR3 has 16 residues. Trimming cost V 5 bases and J 4 bases; bases outside gene matches: 13. This CDR3 is CASSVRQGPAGETQYF. CDR3 DNA sequence: TGTGCCAGCAGCGTCAGACAGGGCCCCGCTGGAGAGACCCAGTACTTC. Full variable domain (missing parts from reference TRBV11-2 and TRBJ2-5): EAGVAQSPRYKIIEKRQSVAFWCNPISGHATLYWYQQILGQGPKLLIQFQNNGVVDDSQLPKDRFSAERLKGVDSTLKIQPAKLEDSAVYLCASSVRQGPAGETQYFGPGTRLLVL.

The chain links TRBV7-9 to TRBJ1-4, with D uncertain. Trimming removed 5 bases at V and 0 bases at J, with 16 bases between. Germline CDR1 is SEHNR and CDR2 is FQNEAQ (reference sequence). The CDR3 is 17 residues long. CDR3 sequence reads: CASSPPARTATNEKLFF. DNA of the CDR3: TGTGCCAGCAGCCCTCCCGCTCGTACAGCAACTAATGAAAAACTGTTTTTT.

CDR3 residues: CASSYSGGVHQHTFF. The CDR3 nucleotides are TGTGCCAGCAGTTACTCAGGGGGAGTGCATCAGCATACTTTCTTT. The chain employs TRBV28 and TRBJ1-1, with 7 bases matching TRBD1. Trimming removed 4 bases from V and 12 bases from J; junction bases left unmatched: 17. Germline-derived CDR1 and CDR2 are MDHEN and SYDVKM. This CDR3 spans 15 amino acids.

This clone was recorded only once. This chain uses TRBV9 with TRBJ2-5, with a weak D call TRBD2 (6 bases). This CDR3 spans 14 amino acids. Germline V CDR1 and CDR2: SGDLS, YYNGEE. The V end lost 1 base, the J end lost 5 bases, and 12 bases lay between the germline ends. In DNA, the CDR3 is TGTGCCAGCAGCGTAAATACGGGGGTTGAGACCCAGTACTTC. Residues: CASSVNTGVETQYF. The full variable domain, with the rest looked up from reference TRBV9 and TRBJ2-5, is DSGVTQTPKHLITATGQRVTLRCSPRSGDLSVYWYQQSLDQGLQFLIQYYNGEERAKGNILERFSAQQFPDLHSELNLSSLELGDSALYFCASSVNTGVETQYFGPGTRLLVL.

The chain uses TRBV19 and TRBJ2-2; D possibly corresponds to TRBD2 (7 bases). The CDR3 has 12 amino acids. CDR1 LNHDA and CDR2 SQIVND come from the germline V gene (reference sequence). Between the trimmed V and J ends, which lost 10 bases and 6 bases, there was a span of 12 bases. CDR3 amino acids: CATRGGAGELFF. In DNA form, the CDR3 reads TGTGCCACACGAGGGGGGGCCGGGGAGCTGTTTTTT.

This chain links TRBV3-1 (or the pseudogene TRBV3-2) with TRBJ1-4; D uncertain. The CDR3 contains 15 residues. Germline CDR1 reads LGHDT; CDR2 reads YNNKEL (reference sequence). Trimming shortened V by 4 bases and J by 7 bases, and 16 bases separated the two germline ends. CDR3 sequence (DNA): TGTGCCAGCAGCCGAGGTAAGGGAGGTGCTGAAAAACTGTTTTTT. Its protein product is CASSRGKGGAEKLFF.

The chain links TRBV19 to TRBJ2-3; weak D call: TRBD2 (5 bases). Germline CDR1 is LNHDA and CDR2 is SQIVND (reference sequence). Trimming left V 6 bases short and J 1 base short, with 8 bases between. This CDR3 contains 13 residues. The CDR3 nucleotides read TGTGCCAGTAGAGCGGCGGGCACAGATACGCAGTATTTT. Amino acid sequence: CASRAAGTDTQYF.

This clone has more than one count but fewer than ten. The chain is built from TRBV5-1 and TRBJ2-7; D may be TRBD1 (5 bases). Germline V gene sequence: CDR1 SGHRS, CDR2 YFSETQ. V was trimmed by 6 bases and J by 3 bases, leaving 13 bases between them. The CDR3 runs to 13 residues. The CDR3 sequence: CASTSVQGYEQYF. The CDR3 nucleotides are TGCGCCAGCACCTCTGTTCAGGGCTACGAGCAGTACTTC.

The chain recombines TRBV6-5 with TRBJ2-1, with 8 bases matching TRBD1. Losses at the gene ends were 10 bases for V and 3 bases for J; bases not matched to a gene: 8. CDR3 length: 14 amino acids. Germline V lookup: CDR1 MNHEY, CDR2 SVGAGI. CDR3 DNA: TGTGCCATGGTCCGGGACAGGAACTACAATGAGCAGTTCTTC. This codes for CAMVRDRNYNEQFF.

This chain links TRBV28 with TRBJ2-7; D gene ambiguous. The CDR3 totals 14 residues. CDR1 and CDR2 (germline): MDHEN, SYDVKM. V was shortened by 7 bases and J by 2 bases, with 15 bases between the two germline ends. DNA for the CDR3: TGTGCCAGCACTCCTTACAGAGCCGCCTACGAGCAGTACTTC. Translation gives CASTPYRAAYEQYF.

V gene TRBV4-2 combines with J gene TRBJ2-7, with 16 bases fitting TRBD2. V shed 5 bases and J 5 bases; nucleotides not matched to a gene: 6. The length of the CDR3 is 16 residues. From germline, CDR1 is LGHNA and CDR2 YNFKEQ. Here the CDR3 reads CASSYGTSGGENEQYF. The CDR3, as DNA: TGTGCCAGCAGCTATGGGACTAGCGGGGGGGAAAACGAGCAGTACTTC.

The V gene is TRBV7-2, the J gene TRBJ2-3; tentative D call: TRBD1 (6 bases). Germline values: CDR1 SGHTA, CDR2 FQGNSA. Trimming cost V 3 bases and J 4 bases, with 11 bases left between them. The CDR3 extends over 14 amino acids. CDR3 protein: CASSFVGASDTQYF. The DNA of the CDR3 is TGTGCCAGCAGCTTTGTGGGGGCATCAGATACGCAGTATTTT.

The V call is TRBV19, the J call TRBJ1-5; unclear D gene. Trimming left V 1 base short and J 1 base short, with 5 bases between. The CDR3 length is 14 residues. Per the germline V gene, CDR1 is LNHDA and CDR2 is SQIVND (reference sequence). Written as DNA, the CDR3 is TGTGCCAGTAGTATAGGCGGCAGCAATCAGCCCCAGCATTTT. Translated: CASSIGGSNQPQHF.

This clone was counted only a few times. The CDR3 region has the DNA TGTGCCAGCAGCTTAGCCCCCCCAGGGGCCAGTAACTATGGCTACACCTTC. Translation gives CASSLAPPGASNYGYTF. This chain links TRBV7-6 with TRBJ1-2; tentative D call: TRBD1 (6 bases). The CDR3 runs to 17 residues. The germline V gene has CDR1 SGHVS and CDR2 FNYEAQ. The V gene lost 0 bases and the J gene lost 1 base, with 15 bases spanning the gap. Looking up the rest from reference TRBV7-6 and TRBJ1-2 gives the full variable domain: GAGVSQSPRYKVTKRGQDVALRCDPISGHVSLYWYRQALGQGPEFLTYFNYEAQQDKSGLPNDRFSAERPEGSISTLTIQRTEQRDSAMYRCASSLAPPGASNYGYTFGSGTRLTVV.

This rearrangement joins TRBV28 to TRBJ2-3; the D gene is possibly TRBD1 (5 bases). Trimming cost V 2 bases and J 7 bases, with 7 bases left between them. In germline, CDR1 is MDHEN, CDR2 SYDVKM. The CDR3 length is 12 residues. The CDR3 loop reads CASSLQGYTQYF. For the CDR3, the DNA is TGTGCCAGCAGTTTACAGGGATATACGCAGTATTTT.

This clone came up once. V gene TRBV7-9 combines with J gene TRBJ2-1, with D maybe TRBD2 (5 bases). Trimming cost V 10 bases and J 7 bases, with 20 bases left between them. CDR3 length: 14 amino acids. The germline CDR1 and CDR2 sequences are SEHNR and FQNEAQ (reference sequence). CDR3 bases: TGTGCCACCTATTTAGTGGGAGTGAAAAATGAGCAGTTCTTC. As protein: CATYLVGVKNEQFF.

The chain employs TRBV19 and TRBJ2-1; 11 nucleotides line up with TRBD2. Germline CDR1 LNHDA, CDR2 SQIVND (reference sequence). Trimming cost V 7 bases and J 0 bases; bases outside gene matches: 17. The length of the CDR3 is 20 residues. CDR3 amino acids: CASKPLGASGGFSSYNEQFF. DNA of the CDR3: TGTGCCAGTAAACCGTTGGGGGCTAGCGGGGGGTTTAGCTCCTACAATGAGCAGTTCTTC.